These 9 T cell receptor beta chains were all obtained from the same sample, sequenced in a study of T cells after yellow fever vaccination. From the 5' RACE reads, TCRdb called clonotypes with MiXCR, one entry per CDR3 protein. The sample consists of 450,000 to 650,000 distinct CDR3 sequences, approximately 15% of them appearing once. The source was PBMCs, collected on the day of the yellow fever booster vaccination. The origin of the receptors is a man in his thirties or forties who received the YFV17D yellow fever vaccine.

For this clonotype: The junction does not match germline at one end; this may be a read error. This rearrangement joins TRBV6-2 or TRBV6-3 to TRBJ2-3; D may correspond to TRBD1 or TRBD2 (5 bases each). CDR1 and CDR2 from the germline V gene are MNHEY and SVGEGT. The CDR3 spans 17 residues. CDR3 coding DNA: TGTGCCAGCAGCTACTGGGACGGACCAGTGGGCACAGATACGCAGTATTTT. This codes for CASSYWDGPVGTDTQYF.

V is TRBV20-1 and J is TRBJ2-7; TRBD2 might be the D (6 bases). V was clipped by 3 bases and J by 2 bases, with 14 bases between them. CDR1 and CDR2 from the germline V gene are DFQATT and SNEGSKA (reference sequence). This CDR3 contains 14 residues. The CDR3 DNA reads TGCAGTGCTAGCGCCGGGACTGCTACCTACGAGCAGTACTTC. It codes for CSASAGTATYEQYF.

The chain employs TRBV20-1 and TRBJ2-3; D uncertain. This CDR3 is 13 amino acids long. Looked up from germline, CDR1 is DFQATT and CDR2 is SNEGSKA (reference sequence). V was pared by 5 bases and J by 1 base, with 10 bases between. The CDR3 DNA reads TGCAGTGCTGTTTCCGGCGGCACAGATACGCAGTATTTT. Its protein is CSAVSGGTDTQYF.

CDR3 amino acids: CASSQTWDRTGETQYF. DNA of the CDR3: TGTGCCAGCAGCCAAACTTGGGACAGAACCGGTGAGACCCAGTACTTC. The chain combines TRBV3-1 with TRBJ2-5; 7 bases match TRBD1. The germline V gene has CDR1 LGHDT and CDR2 YNNKEL (reference sequence). The CDR3 length is 16 residues. V was clipped by 2 bases and J by 5 bases; unmatched bases: 11.

Many counts were recorded for this clonotype. The chain employs TRBV5-4 and TRBJ2-1, with 15 nucleotides matching TRBD2. This CDR3 is 15 amino acids long. Germline-derived CDR1 and CDR2 are SGHNT and YYREEE (reference sequence). Trimming cost V 3 bases and J 7 bases; bases outside gene matches: 2. The DNA of the CDR3 is TGTGCCAGCAGCTATGGACTAGCGGGAGGGAATGAGCAGTTCTTC. The encoded protein is CASSYGLAGGNEQFF.

This clonotype has just a few counts. The rearrangement links TRBV15 to TRBJ2-7, with 7 nucleotides matching TRBD2. The V and J ends lost 0 bases and 1 base, in that order; junction bases with no gene match: 6. Germline V gene sequence: CDR1 LNHNV, CDR2 YYDKDF (reference sequence). The CDR3 has 16 residues. This chain's CDR3 is CATSRDIRGSSYEQYF. CDR3 sequence (DNA): TGTGCCACCAGCAGAGATATCCGCGGGAGTTCCTACGAGCAGTACTTC.

This chain uses TRBV14 with TRBJ1-2; a possible D gene is TRBD1 (6 bases). CDR3 length equals 15 residues. Trimming left V 0 bases short and J 8 bases short, with 16 bases between. Germline CDR1 SGHDN, CDR2 FVKESK. CDR3 in DNA: TGTGCCAGCAGCCAAGATAAGGGGGGGGTCCGCGGCTACACCTTC. This gives the protein CASSQDKGGVRGYTF. The entire variable domain, with the rest obtained from reference TRBV14 and TRBJ1-2, is as follows: EAGVTQFPSHSVIEKGQTVTLRCDPISGHDNLYWYRRVMGKEIKFLLHFVKESKQDESGMPNNRFLAERTGGTYSTLKVQPAELEDSGVYFCASSQDKGGVRGYTFGSGTRLTVV.

The CDR3 protein is CSVDDSQNTGELFF. CDR3 nucleotide sequence: TGCAGCGTTGATGACAGTCAGAACACCGGGGAGCTGTTTTTT. This chain uses TRBV29-1 with TRBJ2-2, with a possible D match to TRBD1 (5 bases). Between the trimmed V and J ends, which lost 3 bases and 1 base, there was a span of 9 bases. Germline lookup yields CDR1 SQVTM and CDR2 ANQGSEA. The CDR3 is 14 residues long.

This clonotype was seen ten or more times. V is TRBV19 and J is TRBJ1-1; the D is unclear. This CDR3 is 12 amino acids long. Between the trimmed V and J ends, which lost 5 bases and 5 bases, there was a span of 9 bases. The germline CDR1 and CDR2 sequences are LNHDA and SQIVND (reference sequence). Written as DNA, the CDR3 is TGTGCCAGTAGTCGGATCGCGACTGAAGCTTTCTTT. The encoded protein is CASSRIATEAFF. Full variable domain (remainder filled in from reference TRBV19 and TRBJ1-1): DGGITQSPKYLFRKEGQNVTLSCEQNLNHDAMYWYRQDPGQGLRLIYYSQIVNDFQKGDIAEGYSVSREKKESFPLTVTSAQKNPTAFYLCASSRIATEAFFGQGTRLTVV.